These T cell receptor beta chains were read from a single sample in a study of blood T cell repertoires in COVID-19. Sequenced by immunoSEQ multiplex PCR; TCRdb stores in-frame clones only, minus some. The sample consists of fewer than 350,000 clones, about 90% of them appearing once. The sample comprised peripheral blood. The source of these receptors is a woman in her fifties or sixties who had recovered from COVID-19. CDR3s include the opening cysteine and the closing phenylalanine or tryptophan. D genes are given only for firm matches. The listing skips clone size in some rows; elsewhere it reads once, few, many or a size class.

clone_size j_call d_call v_call cdr3_aa cdr3_nt
once TRBJ2-7 . TRBV28 CASSSPRTDKNSYEQYF TGTGCCAGCAGTTCCCCCCGGACAGACAAGAACTCCTACGAGCAGTACTTC
. TRBJ1-2 TRBD1 TRBV7-9 CASSRDSYGYTF TGTGCCAGCAGCCGGGACAGCTATGGCTACACCTTC
. TRBJ1-3 TRBD1 TRBV5-5 CASSRQGLGNTIYF TGTGCCAGCAGCCGACAGGGTTTGGGAAACACCATATATTTT
. TRBJ2-5 . TRBV21-1 CASSNRDRSPRETQYF TGTGCCAGCAGCAACCGAGACAGGAGTCCCCGAGAGACCCAGTACTTC
. TRBJ1-5 . TRBV28 CASSSRTDADQPQHF TGTGCCAGCAGTTCCCGGACAGACGCAGATCAGCCCCAGCATTTT
. TRBJ1-5 TRBD1 TRBV30 CAWNIDRGDQPQHF TGTGCCTGGAACATAGACAGGGGGGATCAGCCCCAGCATTTT
. TRBJ1-1 . TRBV19 CASSEVGHMNTEAFF TGTGCCAGTAGTGAGGTCGGACACATGAACACTGAAGCTTTCTTT
. TRBJ1-3 . TRBV28 CASSLRGRGHTIYF TGTGCCAGCAGTTTGAGAGGCCGCGGGCACACCATATATTTT
. TRBJ2-1 TRBD2 TRBV11-2 CASSPPPASGRFYNEQFF TGTGCCAGCAGCCCCCCTCCGGCTAGCGGGAGGTTCTACAATGAGCAGTTCTTC
. TRBJ2-2 . TRBV7-6 CASSHSGETGELFF TGTGCCAGCAGCCACAGTGGGGAGACCGGGGAGCTGTTTTTT
. TRBJ1-1 . TRBV10-3 CAISDFRTEAFF TGTGCCATCAGTGATTTCAGAACTGAAGCTTTCTTT
. TRBJ2-2 . TRBV19 CASSIAQGSTGELFF TGTGCCAGTAGTATAGCGCAGGGATCCACCGGGGAGCTGTTTTTT
. TRBJ2-1 . TRBV7-8 CASSRLAANEQFF TGTGCCAGCAGCCGCCTCGCGGCGAATGAGCAGTTCTTC
. TRBJ2-5 . TRBV5-1 CASSPRDKTYQETQYF TGCGCCAGCAGCCCCAGGGACAAAACGTACCAAGAGACCCAGTACTTC
once TRBJ2-7 . TRBV15 CATSRDPAYEQYF TGTGCCACCAGCAGAGATCCAGCGTACGAGCAGTACTTC
. TRBJ2-1 TRBD2 TRBV6-2/TRBV6-3 CASSYGREVNNEQFF TGTGCCAGCAGTTACGGACGGGAGGTAAACAATGAGCAGTTCTTC
. TRBJ2-3 TRBD2 TRBV28 CASTSGLDLPYTQYF TGTGCCAGCACCTCGGGACTAGACCTACCTTATACGCAGTATTTT
. TRBJ1-6 . TRBV5-5 CASSLNMQTPSPLHF TGTGCCAGCAGCTTGAACATGCAGACACCTTCACCCCTCCACTTT
. TRBJ1-6 . TRBV9 CASSVAGSGSPLHF TGTGCCAGCAGCGTAGCTGGATCGGGTTCACCCCTCCACTTT